The clone carrying this T cell receptor (beta chain) was seen ten or more times. These data originate in a study of neurological immune-mediated disorders. The ends were cut back, 3 bases at V and 0 bases at J, with 9 bases in the middle. Per germline, CDR1 SGHRS and CDR2 YFSETQ. There are 14 residues in the CDR3. Indicated time point: longitudinal time-point 3. The cDNA was produced through 5'RACE with 10-nucleotide random UMIs. MiXCR was run by TCRdb on the 5' RACE reads, yielding one entry per CDR3 protein. The data hold tens of thousands of distinct CDR3 sequences, with about 13% observed a single time.

The gene calls are TRBV5-1 and TRBJ2-5; D not resolved. This TCR was recovered from a man aged 25-45 years in good health. The sequenced sample consisted of PBMCs. CDR3 coding DNA: TGCGCCAGCAGCTCCGGACGGAACCAAGAGACCCAGTACTTC. It translates to CASSSGRNQETQYF. The full variable domain, completed using reference TRBV5-1 and TRBJ2-5, is KAGVTQTPRYLIKTRGQQVTLSCSPISGHRSVSWYQQTPGQGLQFLFEYFSETQRNKGNFPGRFSGRQFSNSRSEMNVSTLELGDSALYLCASSSGRNQETQYFGPGTRLLVL.